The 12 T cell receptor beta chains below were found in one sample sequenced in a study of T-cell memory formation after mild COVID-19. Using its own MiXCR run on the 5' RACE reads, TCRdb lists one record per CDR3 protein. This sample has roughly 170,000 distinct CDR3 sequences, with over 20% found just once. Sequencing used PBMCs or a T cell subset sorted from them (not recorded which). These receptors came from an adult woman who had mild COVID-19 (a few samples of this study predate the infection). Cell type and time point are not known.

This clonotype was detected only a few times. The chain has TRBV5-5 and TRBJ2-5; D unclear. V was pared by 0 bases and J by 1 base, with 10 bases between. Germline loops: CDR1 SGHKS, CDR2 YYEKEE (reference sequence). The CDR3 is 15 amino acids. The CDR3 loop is CASSLEWAPQETQYF. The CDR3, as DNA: TGTGCCAGCAGCTTGGAGTGGGCCCCCCAAGAGACCCAGTACTTC.

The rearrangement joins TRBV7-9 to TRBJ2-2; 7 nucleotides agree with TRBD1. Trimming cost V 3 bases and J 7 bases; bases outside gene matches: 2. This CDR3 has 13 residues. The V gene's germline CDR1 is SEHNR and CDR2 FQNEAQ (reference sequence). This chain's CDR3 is CASSFSGGGELFF. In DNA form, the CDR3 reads TGTGCCAGCAGCTTTTCAGGGGGCGGGGAGCTGTTTTTT.

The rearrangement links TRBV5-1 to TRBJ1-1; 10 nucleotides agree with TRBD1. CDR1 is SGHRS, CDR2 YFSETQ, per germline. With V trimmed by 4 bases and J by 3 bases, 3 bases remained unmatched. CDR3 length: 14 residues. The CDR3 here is CASSDGTGDTEAFF. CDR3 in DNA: TGCGCCAGCAGCGACGGGACAGGGGACACTGAAGCTTTCTTT.

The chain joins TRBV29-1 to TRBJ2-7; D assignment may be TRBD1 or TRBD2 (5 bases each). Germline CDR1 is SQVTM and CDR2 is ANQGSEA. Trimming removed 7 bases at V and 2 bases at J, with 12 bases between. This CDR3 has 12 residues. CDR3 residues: CSGGTEAYEQYF. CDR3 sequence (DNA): TGCAGCGGGGGGACGGAGGCCTACGAGCAGTACTTC.

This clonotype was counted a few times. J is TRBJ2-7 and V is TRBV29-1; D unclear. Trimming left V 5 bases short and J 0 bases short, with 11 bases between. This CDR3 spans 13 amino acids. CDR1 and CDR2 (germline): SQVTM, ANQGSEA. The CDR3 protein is CSVWRSSSYEQYF. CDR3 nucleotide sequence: TGCAGCGTTTGGAGATCCAGCTCCTACGAGCAGTACTTC.

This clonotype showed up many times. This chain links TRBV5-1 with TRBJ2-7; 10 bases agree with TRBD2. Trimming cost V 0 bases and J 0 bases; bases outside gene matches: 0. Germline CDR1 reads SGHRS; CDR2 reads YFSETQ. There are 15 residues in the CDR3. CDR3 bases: TGCGCCAGCAGCTTGGCTAGCGGGAGCTCCTACGAGCAGTACTTC. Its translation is CASSLASGSSYEQYF.

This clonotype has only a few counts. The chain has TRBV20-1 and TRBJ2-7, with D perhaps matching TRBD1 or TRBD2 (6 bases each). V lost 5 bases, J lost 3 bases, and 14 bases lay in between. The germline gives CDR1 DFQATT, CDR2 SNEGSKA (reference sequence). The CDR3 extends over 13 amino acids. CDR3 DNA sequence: TGCAGTGCTTTTTGGGGGCGGGGCTACGAGCAGTACTTC. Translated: CSAFWGRGYEQYF.

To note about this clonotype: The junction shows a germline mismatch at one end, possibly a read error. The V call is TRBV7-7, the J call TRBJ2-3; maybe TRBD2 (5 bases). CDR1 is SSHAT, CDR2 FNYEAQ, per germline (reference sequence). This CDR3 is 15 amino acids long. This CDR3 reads CASSARAGSTDTQYF. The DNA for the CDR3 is TGTGCTAGCAGCGCGCGGGCGGGCAGCACAGATACGCAGTATTTT.

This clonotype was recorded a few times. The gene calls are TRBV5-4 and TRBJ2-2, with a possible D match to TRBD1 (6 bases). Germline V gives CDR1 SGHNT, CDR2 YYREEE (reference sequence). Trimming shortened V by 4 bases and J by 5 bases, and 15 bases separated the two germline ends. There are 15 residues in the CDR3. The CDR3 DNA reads TGTGCCAGCAGCGCCTCGGACAGTCGGACCGGGGAGCTGTTTTTT. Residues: CASSASDSRTGELFF.

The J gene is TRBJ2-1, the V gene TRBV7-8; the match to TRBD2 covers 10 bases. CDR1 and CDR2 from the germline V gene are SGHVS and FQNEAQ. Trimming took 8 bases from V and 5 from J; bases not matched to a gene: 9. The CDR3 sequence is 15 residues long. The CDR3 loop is CASVTVAGGDNEQFF. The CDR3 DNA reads TGTGCCAGCGTAACCGTAGCGGGGGGCGACAATGAGCAGTTCTTC. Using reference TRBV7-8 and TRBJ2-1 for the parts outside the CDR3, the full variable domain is GAGVSQSPRYKVAKRGQDVALRCDPISGHVSLFWYQQALGQGPEFLTYFQNEAQLDKSGLPSDRFFAERPEGSVSTLKIQRTQQEDSAVYLCASVTVAGGDNEQFFGPGTRLTVL.

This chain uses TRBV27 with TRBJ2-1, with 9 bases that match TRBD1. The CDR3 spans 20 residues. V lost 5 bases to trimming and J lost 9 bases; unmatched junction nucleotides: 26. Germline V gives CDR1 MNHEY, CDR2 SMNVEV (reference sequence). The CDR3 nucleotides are TGTGCCAGCAGTCGGACGGGATCGTATAACCCGGGACAGGGCGGTAGTGAGCAGTTCTTC. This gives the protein CASSRTGSYNPGQGGSEQFF.

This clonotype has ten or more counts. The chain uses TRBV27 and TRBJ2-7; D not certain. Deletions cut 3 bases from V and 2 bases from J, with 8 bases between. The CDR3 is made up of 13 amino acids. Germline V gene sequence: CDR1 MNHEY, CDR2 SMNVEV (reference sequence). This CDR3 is CASSLGKPYEQYF. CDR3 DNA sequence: TGTGCCAGCAGTTTGGGCAAACCCTACGAGCAGTACTTC.